Following are 12 T cell receptor beta chains from one sample sequenced in a study of T cells after yellow fever vaccination. TCRdb ran MiXCR on the 5' RACE reads and lists one entry per CDR3 protein. This sample has about 30,000 distinct CDR3 sequences; roughly 4.5% occur once, and the top ten carry approximately 45%. Material: CD8+ T cells sorted from PBMCs, obtained 5 days after the yellow fever booster vaccination. Receptors were obtained from a man between 25 and 39 years old who received the YFV17D yellow fever vaccine.

This clonotype was counted many times. The gene calls are TRBV7-9 and TRBJ1-3, with D unclear. The CDR3 loop spans 14 amino acids. From germline, CDR1 is SEHNR and CDR2 FQNEAQ (reference sequence). V was cut by 6 bases and J by 2 bases, with 11 bases left in between. The CDR3, as DNA: TGTGCCAGCAGAGACCCTCAGGCTGGAAACACCATATATTTT. This sequence encodes CASRDPQAGNTIYF.

This clonotype has at least ten counts. This chain uses TRBV29-1 with TRBJ2-2; D is ambiguous. This CDR3 comprises 14 residues. Germline CDR1 is SQVTM and CDR2 is ANQGSEA. V lost 7 bases, J lost 4 bases, and 16 bases lay in between. CDR3 protein: CSASGRGRTGELFF. The DNA for the CDR3 is TGCAGCGCCTCTGGTCGTGGGCGCACCGGGGAGCTGTTTTTT.

Of note for this clonotype: At one end, the junction sequence differs from germline, possibly due to a read error. This chain uses TRBV12-3 or TRBV12-4 with TRBJ2-1; D is perhaps TRBD2 (6 bases). The CDR3 sequence is 18 residues long. Written as DNA, the CDR3 is TGTGCCTGCAGTTTTTCTATCGAGCGGGTTGAGTCCTACAATGAGCAGTTCTTC. Amino acids: CACSFSIERVESYNEQFF.

This clonotype came up many times. This chain connects TRBV29-1 to TRBJ2-1, with 8 bases lining up with TRBD2. Trimming removed 4 bases from V and 0 bases from J; junction bases left unmatched: 5. The CDR3 is 15 amino acids. CDR1 and CDR2 from the germline V gene are SQVTM and ANQGSEA. The CDR3 reads CSVVALAVSYNEQFF. The CDR3 DNA reads as TGCAGCGTTGTCGCACTAGCGGTCTCCTACAATGAGCAGTTCTTC.

This clonotype was observed at least ten times. The chain joins TRBV6-5 to TRBJ1-1; 7 bases map to TRBD1. Trimming cost V 7 bases and J 1 base; bases outside gene matches: 3. Germline loops: CDR1 MNHEY, CDR2 SVGAGI. This CDR3 region has 13 residues. The CDR3 reads CASIRQGNTEAFF. The CDR3 nucleotides are TGTGCCAGCATCCGACAGGGGAACACTGAAGCTTTCTTT.

The table lists this clonotype with many counts. This chain uses TRBV6-5 with TRBJ2-7, with 7 bases matching TRBD1. The ends lost 6 bases at V and 5 bases at J; junction bases unmatched: 10. Germline CDR1 reads MNHEY; CDR2 reads SVGAGI. The CDR3 length is 14 residues. This CDR3 is CASSPTTGFNEQYF. CDR3 DNA: TGTGCCAGCAGCCCCACGACAGGGTTCAACGAGCAGTACTTC.

This clonotype turned up a few times. This sequence may be a read error, since a much larger clone differs from it by one base. This chain connects TRBV3-1 to TRBJ1-4, with 7 bases that match TRBD1. The ends lost 2 bases at V and 8 bases at J; junction bases unmatched: 20. Germline CDR1 and CDR2: LGHDT and YNNKEL (reference sequence). The CDR3 length is 19 residues. CDR3 sequence (DNA): TGTGCCAGCAGCCAACCAGGACACGCTAACGACAGGGCGGAGGAAAAACTGTTTTTT. It yields the protein CASSQPGHANDRAEEKLFF.

This clonotype came up many times. The chain employs TRBV20-1 and TRBJ2-6, with D perhaps assigned TRBD1 or TRBD2 (5 bases each). The CDR3 covers 16 residues. Germline CDR1 DFQATT, CDR2 SNEGSKA (reference sequence). V was shortened by 5 bases and J by 0 bases, with 14 bases between the two germline ends. CDR3 in DNA: TGCAGTGCTTTAGGGCAGGGAGACTCTGGGGCCAACGTCCTGACTTTC. Protein product: CSALGQGDSGANVLTF.

This clonotype was picked up many times. The chain couples TRBV7-2 to TRBJ2-7; 13 bases align to TRBD2. V gave up 8 bases and J gave up 3 bases; unmatched junction bases: 4. The CDR3 runs 14 residues. Looked up from germline, CDR1 is SGHTA and CDR2 is FQGNSA. CDR3 bases: TGTGCCAGCGCCGGGACTAGCGGGAACTACGAGCAGTACTTC. Translation: CASAGTSGNYEQYF.

This clonotype was counted at least ten times. The chain has TRBV20-1 and TRBJ2-4, with 8 bases that match TRBD1. V lost 5 bases and J lost 7; bases outside the gene matches: 16. The CDR3 runs 16 residues. CDR1 DFQATT and CDR2 SNEGSKA come from the germline V gene (reference sequence). CDR3 sequence (DNA): TGCAGTGCTCAACCGGGACAGGTCAGATCTGGGAACATTCAGTACTTC. It encodes CSAQPGQVRSGNIQYF.

This clonotype was counted ten times or more. The chain employs TRBV5-1 and TRBJ2-3; 7 nucleotides match TRBD2. In germline, CDR1 is SGHRS, CDR2 YFSETQ. J lost 8 bases, V lost 3 bases, and 15 bases had no gene match. The CDR3 is 16 residues long. The CDR3 sequence: CASSYAGGLLKSTQYF. In DNA form, the CDR3 reads TGCGCCAGCAGCTACGCCGGGGGACTATTAAAGTCTACGCAGTATTTT.

Ten or more counts support this clonotype. This chain links TRBV30 with TRBJ2-5; 8 bases map to TRBD2. Germline CDR1 and CDR2: GTSNPN and SVGIG (reference sequence). The CDR3 extends over 12 amino acids. With V trimmed by 1 base and J by 5 bases, 0 bases remained unmatched. The CDR3 nucleotides read TGTGCCTGGAGTGCTAGCGGGGAGACCCAGTACTTC. This encodes CAWSASGETQYF.